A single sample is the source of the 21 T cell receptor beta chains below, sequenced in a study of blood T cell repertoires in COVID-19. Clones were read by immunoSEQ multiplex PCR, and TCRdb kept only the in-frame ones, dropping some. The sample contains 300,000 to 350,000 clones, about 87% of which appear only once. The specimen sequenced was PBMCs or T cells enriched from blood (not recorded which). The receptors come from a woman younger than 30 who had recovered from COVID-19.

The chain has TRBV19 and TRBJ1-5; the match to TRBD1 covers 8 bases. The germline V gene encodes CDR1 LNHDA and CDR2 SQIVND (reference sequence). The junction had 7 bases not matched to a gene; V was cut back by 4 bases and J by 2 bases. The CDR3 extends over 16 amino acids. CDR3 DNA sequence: TGTGCCAGTAGTACTCTCGACAGGGGCGGCAATCAGCCCCAGCATTTT. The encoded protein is CASSTLDRGGNQPQHF.

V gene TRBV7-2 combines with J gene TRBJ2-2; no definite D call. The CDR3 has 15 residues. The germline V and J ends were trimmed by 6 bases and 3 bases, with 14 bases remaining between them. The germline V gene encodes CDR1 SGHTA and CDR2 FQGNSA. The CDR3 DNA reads TGTGCCAGCAGTCCCGATCGGTTATACACCGGGGAGCTGTTTTTT. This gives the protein CASSPDRLYTGELFF.

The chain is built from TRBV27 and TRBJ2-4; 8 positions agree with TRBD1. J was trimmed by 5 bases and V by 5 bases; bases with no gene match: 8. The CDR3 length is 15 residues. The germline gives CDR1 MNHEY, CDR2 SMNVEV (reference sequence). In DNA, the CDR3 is TGTGCCAGCAGTCAGTCGGGACAGGCCCAAAACATTCAGTACTTC. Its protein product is CASSQSGQAQNIQYF.

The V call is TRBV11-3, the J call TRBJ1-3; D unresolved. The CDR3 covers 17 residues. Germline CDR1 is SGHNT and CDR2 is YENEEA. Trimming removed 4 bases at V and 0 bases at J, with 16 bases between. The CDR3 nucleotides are TGTGCCAGCAGCTCCTTTTCGGGGTCCGGCTCTGGAAACACCATATATTTT. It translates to CASSSFSGSGSGNTIYF.

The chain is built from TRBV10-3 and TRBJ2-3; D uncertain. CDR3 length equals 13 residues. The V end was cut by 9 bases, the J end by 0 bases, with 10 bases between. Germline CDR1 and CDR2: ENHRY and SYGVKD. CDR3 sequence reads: CAMKSSSTDTQYF. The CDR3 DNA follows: TGTGCCATGAAGAGCTCGAGCACAGATACGCAGTATTTT.

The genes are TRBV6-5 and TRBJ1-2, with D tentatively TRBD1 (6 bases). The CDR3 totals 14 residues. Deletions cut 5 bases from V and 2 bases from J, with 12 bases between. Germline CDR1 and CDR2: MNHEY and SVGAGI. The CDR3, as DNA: TGTGCCAGCAGTACCGCCACAGGGAACTATGGCTACACCTTC. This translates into CASSTATGNYGYTF.

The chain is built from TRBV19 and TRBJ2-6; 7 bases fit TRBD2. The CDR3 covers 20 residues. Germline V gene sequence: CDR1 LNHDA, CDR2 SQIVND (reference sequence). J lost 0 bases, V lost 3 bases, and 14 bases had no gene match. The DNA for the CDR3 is TGTGCCAGTAGTATTGGCACGGGGAGGGACCGACTCTCTGGGGCCAACGTCCTGACTTTC. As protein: CASSIGTGRDRLSGANVLTF.

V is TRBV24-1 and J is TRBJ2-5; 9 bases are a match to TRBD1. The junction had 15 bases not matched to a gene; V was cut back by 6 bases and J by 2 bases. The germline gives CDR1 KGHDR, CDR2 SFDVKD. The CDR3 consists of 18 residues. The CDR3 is CATSMGGGGQGVQETQYF. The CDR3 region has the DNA TGTGCCACCAGTATGGGAGGTGGGGGACAGGGTGTGCAAGAGACCCAGTACTTC.

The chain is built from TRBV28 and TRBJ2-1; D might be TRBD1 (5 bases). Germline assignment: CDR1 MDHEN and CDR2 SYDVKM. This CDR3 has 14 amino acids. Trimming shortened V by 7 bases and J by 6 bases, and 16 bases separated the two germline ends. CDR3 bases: TGTGCCAGCACTGCGTCAGGGTCCAGCAATGAGCAGTTCTTC. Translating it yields CASTASGSSNEQFF.

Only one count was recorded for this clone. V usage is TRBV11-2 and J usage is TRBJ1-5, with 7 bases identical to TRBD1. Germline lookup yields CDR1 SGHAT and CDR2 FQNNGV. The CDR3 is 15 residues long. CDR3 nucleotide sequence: TGTGCGGTTCCGGAACCGGGACAGAGCAATCAGCCCCAGCATTTT. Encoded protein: CAVPEPGQSNQPQHF.

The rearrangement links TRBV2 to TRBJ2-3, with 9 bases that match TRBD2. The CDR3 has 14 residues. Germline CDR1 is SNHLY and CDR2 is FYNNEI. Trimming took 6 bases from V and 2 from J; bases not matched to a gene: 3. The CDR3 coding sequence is TGTGCCAGCAGCACTAGCGGGTTCACAGATACGCAGTATTTT. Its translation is CASSTSGFTDTQYF.

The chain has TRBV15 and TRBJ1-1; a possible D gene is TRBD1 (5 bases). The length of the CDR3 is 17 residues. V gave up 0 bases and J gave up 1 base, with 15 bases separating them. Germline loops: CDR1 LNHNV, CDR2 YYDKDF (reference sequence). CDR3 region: CATSRDRGGFTNTEAFF. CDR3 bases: TGTGCCACCAGCAGAGATCGGGGGGGGTTTACGAACACTGAAGCTTTCTTT. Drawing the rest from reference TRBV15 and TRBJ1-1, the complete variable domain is DAMVIQNPRYQVTQFGKPVTLSCSQTLNHNVMYWYQQKSSQAPKLLFHYYDKDFNNEADTPDNFQSRRPNTSFCFLDIRSPGLGDTAMYLCATSRDRGGFTNTEAFFGQGTRLTVV.

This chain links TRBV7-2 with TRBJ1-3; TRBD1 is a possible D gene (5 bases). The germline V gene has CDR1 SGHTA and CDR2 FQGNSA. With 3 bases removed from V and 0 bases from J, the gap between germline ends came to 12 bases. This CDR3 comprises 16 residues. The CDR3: CASSLGEGHSGNTIYF. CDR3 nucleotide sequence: TGTGCCAGCAGCTTGGGGGAGGGCCACTCTGGAAACACCATATATTTT.

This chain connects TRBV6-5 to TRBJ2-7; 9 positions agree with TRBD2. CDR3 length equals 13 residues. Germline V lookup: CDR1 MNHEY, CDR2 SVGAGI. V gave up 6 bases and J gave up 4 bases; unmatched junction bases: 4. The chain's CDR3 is CASRIAGAYEQYF. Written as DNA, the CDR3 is TGTGCCAGCAGAATAGCGGGAGCTTACGAGCAGTACTTC.

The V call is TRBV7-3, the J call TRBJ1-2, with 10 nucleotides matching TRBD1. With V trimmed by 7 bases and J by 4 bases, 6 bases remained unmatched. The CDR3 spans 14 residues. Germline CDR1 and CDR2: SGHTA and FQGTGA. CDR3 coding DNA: TGTGCCAGCACCGACGGGACAGGGGCCTATGGCTACACCTTC. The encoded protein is CASTDGTGAYGYTF. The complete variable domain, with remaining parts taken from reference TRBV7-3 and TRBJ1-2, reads GAGVSQTPSNKVTEKGKYVELRCDPISGHTALYWYRQSLGQGPEFLIYFQGTGAADDSGLPNDRFFAVRPEGSVSTLKIQRTERGDSAVYLCASTDGTGAYGYTFGSGTRLTVV.

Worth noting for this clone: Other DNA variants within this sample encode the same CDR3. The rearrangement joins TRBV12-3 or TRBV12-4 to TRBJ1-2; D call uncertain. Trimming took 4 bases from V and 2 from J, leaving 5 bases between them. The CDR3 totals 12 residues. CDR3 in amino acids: CASSSSNYGYTF. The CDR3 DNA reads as TGTGCCAGCAGTTCCTCCAACTATGGCTACACCTTC.

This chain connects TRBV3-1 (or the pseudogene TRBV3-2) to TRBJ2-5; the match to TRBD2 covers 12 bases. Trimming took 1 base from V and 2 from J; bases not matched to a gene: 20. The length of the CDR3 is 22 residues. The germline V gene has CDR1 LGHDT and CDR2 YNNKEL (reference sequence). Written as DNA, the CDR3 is TGTGCCAGCAGCCAAGTCCCCTTCTTGGGGGCTAGCGGGAGGGAGGGGCAAGAGACCCAGTACTTC. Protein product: CASSQVPFLGASGREGQETQYF.

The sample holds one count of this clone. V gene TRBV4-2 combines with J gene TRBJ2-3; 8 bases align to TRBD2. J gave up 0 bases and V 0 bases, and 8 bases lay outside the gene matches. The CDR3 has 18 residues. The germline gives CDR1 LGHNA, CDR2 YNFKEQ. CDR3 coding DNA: TGTGCCAGCAGCCAAGATGTAGCAAGCGGGGGAAGCACAGATACGCAGTATTTT. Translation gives CASSQDVASGGSTDTQYF.

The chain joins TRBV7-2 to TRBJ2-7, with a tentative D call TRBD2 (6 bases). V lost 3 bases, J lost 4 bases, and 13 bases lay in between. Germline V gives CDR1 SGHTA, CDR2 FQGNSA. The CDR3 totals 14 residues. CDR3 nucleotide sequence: TGTGCCAGCAGCTTTAGGCGGGGAGTTTACGAGCAGTACTTC. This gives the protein CASSFRRGVYEQYF.

The CDR3 DNA sequence: TGTGCCAGCAGCCCCCAGGGGGCCTCGGCTGAGCAGTTCTTC. It codes for CASSPQGASAEQFF. The V call is TRBV7-2, the J call TRBJ2-1; TRBD1 aligns across 8 bases. This CDR3 is built from 14 residues. Germline V lookup: CDR1 SGHTA, CDR2 FQGNSA. J was trimmed by 9 bases and V by 5 bases; bases with no gene match: 9.

CDR3 sequence (DNA): TGTGCCAGCAGTTCCCAGGGCTATGGCTACACCTTC. Translation gives CASSSQGYGYTF. V is TRBV6-2 or TRBV6-3 and J is TRBJ1-2, with D possibly being TRBD1 (5 bases). The CDR3 is made up of 12 amino acids. Trimming left V 4 bases short and J 4 bases short, with 7 bases between. Per germline, CDR1 MNHEY and CDR2 SVGEGT.